The clone carrying this TCR beta chain has at least ten counts. This record comes from a study of Graves' ophthalmopathy and Graves' hyperthyroidism. Ophthalmopathic donors had moderate-to-severe activity, CAS ≥3 and NOSPECS ≥4, with disease that had lasted under 3 months. CDR3 length equals 12 residues. V gave up 1 base and J gave up 6 bases, with 6 bases separating them. Germline CDR1 is GTSNPN and CDR2 is SVGIG (reference sequence). RNA transcripts served as template for amplifying TCR beta CDR3 sequences. RT-PCR was first run with HTBI primers, then multiplex PCR in a second round. MiXCR was run by TCRdb on the multiplex PCR reads, yielding one entry per CDR3 protein. The data hold roughly 230,000 distinct CDR3 sequences, with about 22% observed a single time.

This sequence was found in a woman aged 45 to 65 with Graves' ophthalmopathy. The V and J genes are TRBV30 and TRBJ2-2; no clear D. Sequenced material: peripheral blood. The CDR3 DNA follows: TGTGCCTGGAGTGGTATGGCCGGGGAGCTGTTTTTT. Encoded protein: CAWSGMAGELFF.